The entry below gives a single TCR beta chain sequence along with its context. Antigen unknown. The table came from immunoSEQ multiplex PCR; TCRdb's copy has only in-frame clones and leaves some out. The table records tens of thousands of clones, around 88% of them present only once. The data were taken from a study of OX40 agonist ivuxolimab in advanced cancers. Trimming took off 2 bases at V and 1 base at J, with 11 bases between the two ends. CDR1 is SNHLY and CDR2 is FYNNEI in the germline V gene. This CDR3 comprises 16 residues. Study-level findings and limits: Clonal expansion among partial responders at 0.1-3.0 mg/kg ranked near the lowest. The study did not work out the antigen specificity of the expanded peripheral T cells.

The sequence was collected from an adult with an advanced solid tumor such as melanoma, head and neck, liver or kidney cancer. The sample here was CD4+ or CD8+ T cells sorted from blood, taken in a trial of the OX40 agonist ivuxolimab. The genes are TRBV2 and TRBJ2-2; tentatively, D is TRBD1 (5 bases). CDR3 DNA: TGTGCCAGCAGTGAAAGGACCAGGGTGAACACCGGGGAGCTGTTTTTT. Protein sequence: CASSERTRVNTGELFF.